A single sample gave rise to the 19 T cell receptor beta chains below, sequenced in a study of blood T cell repertoires in COVID-19. Assay: immunoSEQ multiplex PCR; the TCRdb copy retains only in-frame clones and omits some. The sample consists of a few hundred thousand clones, around nine tenths of them appearing once. The specimen was peripheral blood. The source is a man in his fifties or sixties who had recovered from COVID-19.

This clone was found once. V is TRBV4-1 and J is TRBJ2-6; 12 bases align to TRBD2. From germline, CDR1 is MGHRA and CDR2 YSYEKL. The CDR3 extends over 18 amino acids. The V segment lost 4 bases and the J segment 2 bases; nucleotides outside the gene matches: 6. The CDR3 region is CASSPEGLAGTGANVLTF. The CDR3 coding sequence is TGCGCCAGCAGCCCAGAGGGACTAGCGGGTACTGGGGCCAACGTCCTGACTTTC.

This rearrangement joins TRBV14 to TRBJ2-1, with 11 positions matching TRBD2. The J segment lost 7 bases and the V segment lost 1 base, leaving 6 bases of the junction unmatched. Germline V gives CDR1 SGHDN, CDR2 FVKESK. The CDR3 covers 16 residues. The CDR3 DNA follows: TGTGCCAGCAGCCAAGGAAATAGCGGGGGGGCGAATGAGCAGTTCTTC. Translating gives CASSQGNSGGANEQFF.

The chain is built from TRBV5-6 and TRBJ1-2; 9 bases match TRBD1. V dropped 4 bases and J dropped 8; count of bases not matched to a gene: 6. The germline gives CDR1 SGHDT, CDR2 YYEEEE. The CDR3 contains 13 residues. The CDR3 DNA is TGTGCCAGCAGCCACCGGGACAGGGCGGGCTACACCTTC. It is translated as CASSHRDRAGYTF.

This chain joins TRBV7-9 and TRBJ1-2; tentative D call: TRBD1 (6 bases). V was shortened by 6 bases and J by 3 bases, with 14 bases between the two germline ends. CDR3 length: 14 residues. CDR1 is SEHNR, CDR2 FQNEAQ, per germline (reference sequence). The CDR3 region has the DNA TGTGCCAGCAGGCCAACACAGGGTTACTATGGCTACACCTTC. Translation: CASRPTQGYYGYTF.

This chain joins TRBV5-1 and TRBJ1-5; 9 bases fit TRBD1. Germline trimming cut 4 bases from V and 5 bases from J; bases unmatched to any gene: 4. The CDR3 contains 14 residues. Per germline, CDR1 SGHRS and CDR2 YFSETQ. Written as DNA, the CDR3 is TGCGCCAGCAGCAAAGACAGGGGGGATCAGCCCCAGCATTTT. It translates to CASSKDRGDQPQHF.

The CDR3 spells CATRQGRSPPYKSEAFF. The DNA for the CDR3 is TGTGCGACCAGACAGGGAAGGTCCCCCCCTTACAAGTCTGAAGCTTTCTTT. V is TRBV19 and J is TRBJ1-1, with 7 bases that match TRBD1. From germline, CDR1 is LNHDA and CDR2 SQIVND (reference sequence). CDR3 length: 17 amino acids.

This chain joins TRBV6-5 and TRBJ2-7; D is perhaps TRBD1 (6 bases). With 0 bases removed from V and 5 bases from J, the gap between germline ends came to 11 bases. CDR1 MNHEY and CDR2 SVGAGI come from the germline V gene. The CDR3 runs 14 residues. The chain's CDR3 is CASSYSYRENEQYF. For the CDR3, the DNA is TGTGCCAGCAGTTACTCGTACAGGGAAAACGAGCAGTACTTC.

Only a few counts were recorded for this clone. J is TRBJ1-2 and V is TRBV28; TRBD1 matches 12 bases. In germline, CDR1 is MDHEN, CDR2 SYDVKM. The junction had 9 bases not matched to a gene; V was cut back by 5 bases and J by 5 bases. The CDR3 runs to 16 residues. The CDR3 spells CASSLGTGGLSYGYTF. The CDR3 coding sequence is TGTGCCAGCAGTCTAGGGACAGGGGGCCTCTCTTATGGCTACACCTTC.

The chain has TRBV30 and TRBJ2-3; 12 bases agree with TRBD1. Looked up from germline, CDR1 is GTSNPN and CDR2 is SVGIG (reference sequence). Trimming cost V 5 bases and J 4 bases; bases outside gene matches: 4. The CDR3 length is 14 residues. The CDR3 nucleotides read TGTGCCTGGGTGGGACAGGGGGCCGCAGATACGCAGTATTTT. Its translation: CAWVGQGAADTQYF.

This sequence joins TRBV12-3 or TRBV12-4 and TRBJ1-6; D might be TRBD1 (5 bases). Trimming stripped 5 bases from V and 11 bases from J, with 7 bases between. The CDR3 has 11 amino acids. CDR3 nucleotide sequence: TGTGCCAGCAGTACGGGGGCACCCCTCCACTTT. Protein: CASSTGAPLHF.

The CDR3 DNA sequence: TGTGCCAGCAGCTTTGGCCCTCAGGGCACTGAAGCTTTCTTT. It translates to CASSFGPQGTEAFF. The V and J genes are TRBV5-5 and TRBJ1-1; TRBD1 is a possible D gene (5 bases). The CDR3 sequence is 14 residues long. The V gene's germline CDR1 is SGHKS and CDR2 YYEKEE (reference sequence). V dropped 2 bases and J dropped 4 bases, with 12 bases sitting between them.

This chain links TRBV4-1 with TRBJ2-7; D possibly corresponds to TRBD1 (5 bases). CDR1 MGHRA and CDR2 YSYEKL come from the germline V gene. The CDR3 loop spans 15 amino acids. V was pared by 1 base and J by 6 bases, with 16 bases between. This chain's CDR3 is CASSQVGASGIEQYF. The CDR3 bases are TGCGCCAGCAGCCAAGTAGGGGCCTCTGGGATCGAGCAGTACTTC.

The V gene is TRBV6-5, the J gene TRBJ1-2; D call uncertain. Per germline, CDR1 MNHEY and CDR2 SVGAGI. The CDR3 sequence is 14 residues long. V was trimmed by 4 bases and J by 11 bases, leaving 20 bases between them. This CDR3 is CASSSPSGLGGYTF. DNA for the CDR3: TGTGCCAGCAGTTCCCCCTCGGGCCTCGGCGGGTACACCTTC.

This chain joins TRBV19 and TRBJ1-4; a possible D gene is TRBD1 (5 bases). V was shortened by 3 bases and J by 8 bases, with 16 bases between the two germline ends. The CDR3 runs 15 residues. Germline CDR1 and CDR2: LNHDA and SQIVND (reference sequence). The CDR3 sequence: CASSILTGLREKLFF. The CDR3 nucleotides are TGTGCCAGTAGTATTCTTACAGGTCTGAGAGAAAAACTGTTTTTT.

This clone has just a few counts. V gene TRBV13 combines with J gene TRBJ1-2; perhaps TRBD1 as D (6 bases). The CDR3 covers 13 residues. Germline CDR1 PRHDT, CDR2 FYEKMQ (reference sequence). The V end was cut by 2 bases, the J end by 8 bases, with 12 bases between. Here the CDR3 DNA reads TGTGCCAGCAGCTTAATCAGGGGCGGGGGCTACACCTTC. Translating it yields CASSLIRGGGYTF.

The V and J genes are TRBV7-2 and TRBJ2-7, with 8 bases aligning to TRBD2. The CDR3 runs to 17 residues. Germline V gives CDR1 SGHTA, CDR2 FQGNSA. V trimming: 4 bases; J trimming: 0 bases; junction bases outside the gene matches: 11. Here the CDR3 reads CASSYLSGGPFSYEQYF. For the CDR3, the DNA is TGTGCCAGCAGCTATCTGAGCGGGGGACCCTTCTCCTACGAGCAGTACTTC.

This clone was seen a single time. The gene calls are TRBV30 and TRBJ1-6; TRBD1 matches at 8 bases. Germline assignment: CDR1 GTSNPN and CDR2 SVGIG (reference sequence). The ends lost 0 bases at V and 3 bases at J; junction bases unmatched: 7. The CDR3 runs to 17 residues. CDR3 sequence (DNA): TGTGCCTGGAGTGTACCCCAGGGGGCACGCTATAATTCACCCCTCCACTTT. Translation gives CAWSVPQGARYNSPLHF. Using reference TRBV30 and TRBJ1-6 for the parts outside the CDR3, the full variable domain is SQTIHQWPATLVQPVGSPLSLECTVEGTSNPNLYWYRQAAGRGLQLLFYSVGIGQISSEVPQNLSASRPQDRQFILSSKKLLLSDSGFYLCAWSVPQGARYNSPLHFGNGTRLTVT.

This sequence joins TRBV28 and TRBJ1-5, with unresolved D. The CDR3 covers 15 residues. CDR1 and CDR2 (germline): MDHEN, SYDVKM. V lost 2 bases and J lost 7, with 15 bases in between. The CDR3 sequence: CASSLMLVGGQPQHF. The CDR3 DNA reads as TGTGCCAGCAGTTTAATGTTGGTCGGCGGACAGCCCCAGCATTTT.

In this sample, this clone turned up a few times. The junction and the germline gene differ at one end; a read error may be behind it. This chain connects TRBV18 to TRBJ1-5; 8 bases align to TRBD1. CDR3 length: 15 residues. Germline CDR1 and CDR2: KGHSH and LQKENI. This CDR3 reads CASSPDRDPNLPQHF. CDR3 DNA: TGTGCCAGCTCACCGGACAGGGACCCTAATCTGCCCCAGCATTTT. Using reference TRBV18 and TRBJ1-5 for the parts outside the CDR3, the full variable domain is NAGVMQNPRHLVRRRGQEARLRCSPMKGHSHVYWYRQLPEEGLKFMVYLQKENIIDESGMPKERFSAEFPKEGPSILRIQQVVRGDSAAYFCASSPDRDPNLPQHFGDGTRLSIL.